This TCR beta chain was identified in a study of Ad26.COV2.S vaccination and SARS-CoV-2 variants. Repertoires were generated with immunoSEQ multiplex PCR, while TCRdb's copy carries only in-frame clones and drops some. The data contain roughly 410,000 clones, about 80% of them seen just once; the ten biggest clones take up roughly 7.4%. The table lists this clone with a few counts. Stated treatment: 15 to 20 received Ad26.COV2.S at low or high dose, single or two shots; 5 received placebo; per-sample allocation not given. Day 63 after the first injection of vaccine or placebo was the sampling time. CDR1 SGDLS and CDR2 YYNGEE come from the germline V gene. V lost 4 bases and J lost 1; bases outside the gene matches: 5. This CDR3 comprises 15 residues.

The material was peripheral blood, obtained in a trial of Ad26.COV2.S vaccine versus placebo. This sequence originates from a person aged 18 to 65 who received the Ad26.COV2.S COVID-19 vaccine or a placebo. This rearrangement joins TRBV9 to TRBJ2-3; 8 bases agree with TRBD2. The CDR3 region has the DNA TGTGCCAGCAGCTTTAGCGGGGAGGGCACAGATACGCAGTATTTT. Its protein product is CASSFSGEGTDTQYF.